The 28 T cell receptor beta chains given below trace back to one sample, sequenced in a study of OX40 agonist ivuxolimab in advanced cancers. Some clones are missing from TCRdb's copy, which holds only in-frame ones; the method was immunoSEQ multiplex PCR. The table records about 79,000 clones, 91% of them present only once. This specimen was CD4+ or CD8+ T cells sorted from blood, taken in a trial of the OX40 agonist ivuxolimab. The receptor source for this set is an adult with an advanced solid tumor such as melanoma, head and neck, liver or kidney cancer.

Only a few counts were recorded for this clone. CDR3 in amino acids: CASSSVGAGNTIYF. The CDR3, as DNA: TGTGCCAGCAGCTCTGTCGGAGCTGGAAACACCATATATTTT. The chain carries TRBV7-6 and TRBJ1-3; D is ambiguous. CDR1 and CDR2 from the germline V gene are SGHVS and FNYEAQ. V lost 4 bases, J lost 2 bases, and 9 bases lay in between. This CDR3 has 14 amino acids. Variable domain in full (rest from reference TRBV7-6 and TRBJ1-3): GAGVSQSPRYKVTKRGQDVALRCDPISGHVSLYWYRQALGQGPEFLTYFNYEAQQDKSGLPNDRFSAERPEGSISTLTIQRTEQRDSAMYRCASSSVGAGNTIYFGEGSWLTVV.

A single count supports this clone. The chain carries TRBV30 and TRBJ1-6; D gene uncertain. The germline V gene has CDR1 GTSNPN and CDR2 SVGIG (reference sequence). Deletions cut 4 bases from V and 6 bases from J, with 10 bases between. The CDR3 covers 13 residues. In DNA, the CDR3 is TGTGCCTGGAAATACGGGTTTAATTCACCCCTCCACTTT. Encoded protein: CAWKYGFNSPLHF.

This clone was seen once. This chain links TRBV2 with TRBJ2-5; 7 nucleotides align to TRBD2. Germline CDR1 reads SNHLY; CDR2 reads FYNNEI. V dropped 8 bases and J dropped 4; count of bases not matched to a gene: 7. The CDR3 covers 13 residues. The CDR3: CASGAREVETQYF. The CDR3 nucleotides are TGTGCCAGCGGGGCCCGGGAGGTAGAGACCCAGTACTTC.

DNA for the CDR3: TGTGCCAGTAGTATCTCCGCCGCAGGGCAAGAGACCCAGTACTTC. The encoded protein is CASSISAAGQETQYF. This chain joins TRBV19 and TRBJ2-5, with D perhaps TRBD1 (5 bases). Germline lookup yields CDR1 LNHDA and CDR2 SQIVND (reference sequence). CDR3 size: 15 residues. V was pared by 3 bases and J by 2 bases, with 13 bases between.

Concerning this clone: One junction end disagrees with the germline gene, perhaps due to a read error. The chain joins TRBV4-1 to TRBJ2-1; D ambiguous. Germline V CDR1 and CDR2: MGHRA, YSYEKL. The CDR3 is made up of 13 amino acids. CDR3 DNA: TGCGCCAGCAGTCAAGACTCCCGGAGAGGGCAGTTCTTC. Translating gives CASSQDSRRGQFF.

The rearrangement uses TRBV5-4 and TRBJ1-2, with 8 bases matching TRBD1. After removal of 3 bases from V and 4 bases from J, the junction contained 8 bases not matched to a gene. This CDR3 is 15 amino acids long. Per the germline V gene, CDR1 is SGHNT and CDR2 is YYREEE (reference sequence). The CDR3 region is CASSSQGASSYGYTF. For the CDR3, the DNA is TGTGCCAGCAGCTCTCAGGGGGCATCGAGCTATGGCTACACCTTC.

The chain combines TRBV5-1 with TRBJ2-1, with 10 bases aligning to TRBD2. The V segment lost 7 bases and the J segment 10 bases; nucleotides outside the gene matches: 8. Germline CDR1 SGHRS, CDR2 YFSETQ. This CDR3 comprises 13 residues. This chain's CDR3 is CASWGSGRREQFF. CDR3 coding DNA: TGCGCCAGCTGGGGTAGCGGGAGGCGGGAGCAGTTCTTC.

This clone was counted a few times. The chain has TRBV5-1 and TRBJ1-2, with a weak D call TRBD1 (5 bases). Germline V CDR1 and CDR2: SGHRS, YFSETQ. V was shortened by 4 bases and J by 5 bases, with 18 bases between the two germline ends. The CDR3 contains 15 residues. The CDR3 sequence: CASSPGRDFRYGYTF. In DNA, the CDR3 is TGCGCCAGCAGCCCTGGGCGGGACTTTAGATATGGCTACACCTTC.

Only one count was recorded for this clone. The CDR3 DNA sequence: TGTGCCAGCTCACCACCGCGGGCCGGGGAGCTGTTTTTT. Its protein product is CASSPPRAGELFF. The rearrangement uses TRBV18 and TRBJ2-2; perhaps TRBD2 as D (5 bases). Trimming removed 0 bases at V and 6 bases at J, with 5 bases between. This CDR3 has 13 residues. Germline CDR1 reads KGHSH; CDR2 reads LQKENI.

The genes are TRBV7-8 and TRBJ2-5, with D uncertain. V dropped 5 bases and J dropped 5 bases, with 9 bases sitting between them. CDR3 length: 12 residues. CDR1 is SGHVS, CDR2 FQNEAQ, per germline. The CDR3 DNA reads TGTGCCAGCAGCCGGGTCGGGGAGACCCAGTACTTC. Translated, it gives CASSRVGETQYF.

The J gene is TRBJ2-7, the V gene TRBV25-1; TRBD1 is a possible D gene (6 bases). The V and J ends lost 5 bases and 3 bases respectively, with 14 bases between them. The germline CDR1 and CDR2 sequences are MGHDK and SYGVNS. The CDR3 is made up of 14 amino acids. Here the CDR3 DNA reads TGTGCCAGCAGTCTTCCCGGGACATACTACGAGCAGTACTTC. As protein: CASSLPGTYYEQYF.

The V call is TRBV6-6, the J call TRBJ2-3, with D possibly being TRBD1 (6 bases). This CDR3 spans 14 amino acids. V lost 5 bases and J lost 5, with 14 bases in between. Germline assignment: CDR1 MNHNY and CDR2 SVGAGI (reference sequence). The CDR3 protein is CASSHGQGIDTQYF. The CDR3, as DNA: TGTGCCAGCAGTCATGGGCAGGGGATAGATACGCAGTATTTT.

The V and J genes are TRBV7-2 and TRBJ1-1; D not resolved. The V gene lost 5 bases and the J gene lost 1 base, with 8 bases spanning the gap. Germline-derived CDR1 and CDR2 are SGHTA and FQGNSA. CDR3 length: 13 amino acids. For the CDR3, the DNA is TGTGCCAGCAGCCCCAGACAGAACACTGAAGCTTTCTTT. Its translation is CASSPRQNTEAFF.

This clone was observed once. V is TRBV2 and J is TRBJ2-7; 8 bases agree with TRBD1. Germline loops: CDR1 SNHLY, CDR2 FYNNEI. The CDR3 contains 14 residues. V lost 3 bases and J lost 9; bases outside the gene matches: 10. In DNA, the CDR3 is TGTGCCAGCAGTGAGGAGACAGGGGTGGGGCGGCAGTACTTC. Translation: CASSEETGVGRQYF.

This chain links TRBV30 with TRBJ1-3, with D perhaps matching TRBD1 (5 bases). The CDR3 is made up of 12 amino acids. The germline V gene has CDR1 GTSNPN and CDR2 SVGIG (reference sequence). V shed 4 bases and J shed 10 bases, with 14 bases lying between them. This chain's CDR3 is CAWTVGGSTIYF. The CDR3, as DNA: TGTGCCTGGACCGTGGGGGGAAGTACCATATATTTT. The entire variable domain, with the rest obtained from reference TRBV30 and TRBJ1-3, is as follows: SQTIHQWPATLVQPVGSPLSLECTVEGTSNPNLYWYRQAAGRGLQLLFYSVGIGQISSEVPQNLSASRPQDRQFILSSKKLLLSDSGFYLCAWTVGGSTIYFGEGSWLTVV.

The chain couples TRBV5-5 to TRBJ2-5, with 10 bases fitting TRBD2. V lost 1 base, J lost 1 base, and 7 bases stayed unmatched. Germline CDR1 reads SGHKS; CDR2 reads YYEKEE (reference sequence). This CDR3 has 17 residues. The CDR3 DNA is TGTGCCAGCAGCTTGAGTTTTCGGACTAGCGGCCAAGAGACCCAGTACTTC. Translation gives CASSLSFRTSGQETQYF.

V usage is TRBV10-3 and J usage is TRBJ2-7; 11 nucleotides line up with TRBD1. The CDR3 totals 14 residues. Germline CDR1 ENHRY, CDR2 SYGVKD. The J segment lost 0 bases and the V segment lost 10 bases, leaving 5 bases of the junction unmatched. The CDR3 nucleotides are TGTGCCACGGGACAGGGGGGGAGCTCCTACGAGCAGTACTTC. Amino acid sequence: CATGQGGSSYEQYF.

V gene TRBV9 combines with J gene TRBJ1-3, with D maybe TRBD1 (5 bases). V gave up 4 bases and J gave up 2 bases, with 16 bases separating them. The germline gives CDR1 SGDLS, CDR2 YYNGEE. This CDR3 is 16 amino acids long. CDR3 bases: TGTGCCAGCAGCACATTCGACTGGACACCTGGAAACACCATATATTTT. Protein: CASSTFDWTPGNTIYF.

This chain joins TRBV13 and TRBJ2-7, with D tentatively TRBD1 or TRBD2 (5 bases each). Germline V gene sequence: CDR1 PRHDT, CDR2 FYEKMQ (reference sequence). This CDR3 comprises 15 residues. V was trimmed by 0 bases and J by 0 bases, leaving 9 bases between them. CDR3 sequence reads: CASSLGWDLSYEQYF. The CDR3 DNA reads TGTGCCAGCAGCTTAGGATGGGACCTCTCCTACGAGCAGTACTTC. The whole variable domain, filled in from reference TRBV13 and TRBJ2-7, reads AAGVIQSPRHLIKEKRETATLKCYPIPRHDTVYWYQQGPGQDPQFLISFYEKMQSDKGSIPDRFSAQQFSDYHSELNMSSLELGDSALYFCASSLGWDLSYEQYFGPGTRLTVT.

The chain uses TRBV5-5 and TRBJ2-5; D possibly corresponds to TRBD2 (6 bases). This CDR3 comprises 15 residues. The V end was cut by 4 bases, the J end by 3 bases, with 16 bases between. Germline values: CDR1 SGHKS, CDR2 YYEKEE (reference sequence). This CDR3 is CASSPPGRGKETQYF. The CDR3 DNA is TGTGCCAGCAGCCCCCCGGGACGGGGGAAAGAGACCCAGTACTTC.

In nucleotides, the CDR3 is TGTGCCAGCAGCTACGGGAACCGGGAGACCCAGTACTTC. Encoded protein: CASSYGNRETQYF. The rearrangement uses TRBV7-3 and TRBJ2-5, with D maybe TRBD2 (5 bases). Germline loops: CDR1 SGHTA, CDR2 FQGTGA. The CDR3 extends over 13 amino acids. The ends were cut back, 4 bases at V and 5 bases at J, with 11 bases in the middle.

The V and J genes are TRBV28 and TRBJ1-4; TRBD1 agrees at 9 bases. Germline V gives CDR1 MDHEN, CDR2 SYDVKM. This CDR3 spans 16 amino acids. Unmatched junction bases numbered 10, after V lost 5 bases and J lost 6 bases. CDR3 region: CASSAPPGQGDEKLFF. CDR3 sequence (DNA): TGTGCCAGCAGTGCACCTCCGGGACAGGGTGATGAAAAACTGTTTTTT.

The J gene is TRBJ2-7, the V gene TRBV7-9, with no clear D. The V gene lost 5 bases and the J gene lost 5 bases, with 10 bases spanning the gap. Germline CDR1 is SEHNR and CDR2 is FQNEAQ (reference sequence). The CDR3 totals 12 residues. CDR3 nucleotide sequence: TGTGCCAGCAGCCTCCCGCACGACGAGCAGTACTTC. Its translation: CASSLPHDEQYF.

The rearrangement links TRBV12-5 to TRBJ2-5; D is unclear. The CDR3 is 12 amino acids. V was clipped by 3 bases and J by 4 bases, with 6 bases between them. Germline loops: CDR1 LGHNT, CDR2 FRNRAP. CDR3 coding DNA: TGTGCTAGTGGTTTTGGTAGAGAGACCCAGTACTTC. This translates into CASGFGRETQYF.

This rearrangement joins TRBV30 to TRBJ1-5; the D is unclear. Trimming pared 3 bases from V and 4 bases from J, leaving 13 bases between. CDR3 size: 14 residues. Germline CDR1 and CDR2: GTSNPN and SVGIG (reference sequence). In DNA form, the CDR3 reads TGTGCCTGGAGCCTCCGGCGAGGGAATCAGCCCCAGCATTTT. As protein: CAWSLRRGNQPQHF.

This rearrangement joins TRBV6-6 to TRBJ2-3; 8 positions match TRBD2. Unmatched junction bases numbered 13, after V lost 8 bases and J lost 3 bases. The CDR3 length is 16 residues. CDR1 and CDR2 (germline): MNHNY, SVGAGI (reference sequence). The CDR3 protein is CASSREAGGGTDTQYF. The CDR3 DNA reads as TGTGCCAGCTCCCGGGAGGCGGGAGGTGGGACAGATACGCAGTATTTT.

The chain links TRBV19 to TRBJ1-5, with D unresolved. This CDR3 is 16 amino acids long. Trimming shortened V by 2 bases and J by 7 bases, and 18 bases separated the two germline ends. Germline CDR1 LNHDA, CDR2 SQIVND (reference sequence). In DNA, the CDR3 is TGTGCCAGTAGTATATTGAACCCTACAACGGGGCAGCCCCAGCATTTT. Protein: CASSILNPTTGQPQHF.

This chain connects TRBV4-2 to TRBJ1-4; possible D gene TRBD1, 6 bases. This CDR3 region has 17 residues. Deletions cut 3 bases from V and 8 bases from J, with 22 bases between. The germline CDR1 and CDR2 sequences are LGHNA and YNFKEQ. CDR3 residues: CASSHGTSRGAEEKLFF. CDR3 coding DNA: TGTGCCAGCAGCCACGGGACTAGTCGGGGGGCAGAAGAAAAACTGTTTTTT.